This T cell receptor beta chain was retrieved from a study of shared clonotypes between healthy human individuals. In the original analysis: With immunoSEQ giving junction-only sequences and no quality scores, filtering differed. Using immunoSEQ multiplex PCR, the repertoire was profiled, and TCRdb retains in-frame clones only, with some absent. V, J and clone size were drawn from that table, and D and trimming were deduced from the DNA. The profile covers almost 750,000 clones, with 55% to 80% appearing a single time and about 1.7% taken by the ten largest. CDR3 length: 16 residues. The clonotype comes from a woman in her twenties or thirties in good health. The sample taken for sequencing was memory CD4+ T cells sorted from blood. This sample's subset: CD45RA-negative fraction. J is TRBJ1-3 and V is TRBV21-1. TRBV21-1 is a pseudogene locus. In DNA form, the CDR3 reads TGTGCCAGCAGCAAAAGGGCTCTAGGCTCTGGAAACACCATATATTTT. Protein sequence: CASSKRALGSGNTIYF.